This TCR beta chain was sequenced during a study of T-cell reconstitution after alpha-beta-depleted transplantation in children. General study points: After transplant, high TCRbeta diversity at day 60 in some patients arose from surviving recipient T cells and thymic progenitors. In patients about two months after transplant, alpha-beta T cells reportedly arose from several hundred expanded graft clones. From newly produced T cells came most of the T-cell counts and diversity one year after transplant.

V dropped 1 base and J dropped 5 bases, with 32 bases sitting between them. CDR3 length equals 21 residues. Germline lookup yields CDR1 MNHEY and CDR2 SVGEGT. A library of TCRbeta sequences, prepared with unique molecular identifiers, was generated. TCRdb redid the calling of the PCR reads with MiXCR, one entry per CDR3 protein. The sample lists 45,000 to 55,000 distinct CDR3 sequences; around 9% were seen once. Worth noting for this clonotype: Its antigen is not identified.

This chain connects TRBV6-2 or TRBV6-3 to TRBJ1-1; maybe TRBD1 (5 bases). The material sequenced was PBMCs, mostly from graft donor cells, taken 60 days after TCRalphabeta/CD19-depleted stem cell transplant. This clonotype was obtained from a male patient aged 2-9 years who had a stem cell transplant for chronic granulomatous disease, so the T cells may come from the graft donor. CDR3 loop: CASSYLAGGGNGTPGGTEAFF. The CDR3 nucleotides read TGTGCCAGCAGTTACTTGGCGGGGGGTGGTAATGGGACTCCCGGGGGGACTGAAGCTTTCTTT.